This T cell receptor (beta chain) emerged from a study of cytomegalovirus exposure and HLA in healthy donors. Comments on this clone: The antigen remains unidentified.

The PCR had 60 Vbeta and 13 Jbeta primers. Produced via immunoSEQ multiplex PCR; TCRdb's table is partial and in-frame only. In the table there are about 160,000 clones, roughly 87% of which are singletons. Study-level results: A prior analysis recorded that most TCR beta V segments were productive about 90% or about 30% of the time. TCR beta chains numbering more than 150 were designated cytomegalovirus-associated.

Material: PBMCs. This clonotype was sampled from a girl aged 5-17 years in good health and CMV-seropositive.

As DNA, the CDR3 is TGTGCCAGCAGTTCATGGACTAGCGGGGGCTACGAGCAGTACTTC. Amino acids: CASSSWTSGGYEQYF. The rearrangement joins TRBV6-5 to TRBJ2-7; 13 nucleotides agree with TRBD2. The CDR3 has 15 amino acids. CDR1 and CDR2 (germline): MNHEY, SVGAGI. Trimming at V came to 4 bases and at J to 3 bases, leaving 3 bases not matched to a gene.